The subject of this entry is one T cell receptor beta chain. A junction end diverges from the germline sequence, so it may reflect a read error. This entry comes from a study of blood T cell repertoires in COVID-19. The overall study: Italy, Spain and the United States were the sources of the convalescent and acute COVID-19 samples. T cells, B-cell-depleted T cells, or PBMCs supplied cDNA or gDNA.

Original handling: It was from reference gene primer amplification that nucleated cell counts were estimated. Method: immunoSEQ multiplex PCR; TCRdb's copy keeps in-frame clones and lacks some. The V and J calls and clone size are taken from that table; D and trimming were inferred from the DNA. The table records 110,000 to 150,000 clones, roughly three quarters of them present only once. The CDR3 totals 13 residues. Germline V lookup: CDR1 KGHDR, CDR2 SFDVKD. The sample taken for sequencing was peripheral blood. This clonotype originated in a man aged 45-65 years with active or convalescent COVID-19. The chain is built from TRBV24-1 and TRBJ2-7; D may be TRBD1 (5 bases). The CDR3 sequence is CAASDDSSYEQYF. The CDR3 DNA reads as TGTGCCGCCAGTGACGACAGCTCCTACGAGCAGTACTTC.